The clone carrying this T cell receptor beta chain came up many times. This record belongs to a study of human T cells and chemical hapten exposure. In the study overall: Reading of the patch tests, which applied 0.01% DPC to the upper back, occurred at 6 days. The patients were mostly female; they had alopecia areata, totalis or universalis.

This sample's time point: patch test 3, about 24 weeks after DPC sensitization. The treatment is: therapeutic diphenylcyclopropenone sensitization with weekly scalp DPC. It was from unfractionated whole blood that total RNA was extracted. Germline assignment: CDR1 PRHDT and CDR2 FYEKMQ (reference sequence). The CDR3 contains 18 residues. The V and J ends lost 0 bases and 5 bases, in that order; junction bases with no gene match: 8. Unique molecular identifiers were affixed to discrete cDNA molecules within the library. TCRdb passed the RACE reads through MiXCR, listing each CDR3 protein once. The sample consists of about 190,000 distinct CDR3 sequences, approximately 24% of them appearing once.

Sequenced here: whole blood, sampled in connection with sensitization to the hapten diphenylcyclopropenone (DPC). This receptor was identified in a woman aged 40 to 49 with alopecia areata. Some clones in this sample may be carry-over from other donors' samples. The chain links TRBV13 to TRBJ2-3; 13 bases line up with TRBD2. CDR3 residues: CASSLGQGLAGAGDTQYF. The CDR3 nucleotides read TGTGCCAGCAGCTTAGGCCAAGGACTAGCGGGAGCGGGAGATACGCAGTATTTT.